This record concerns one T cell receptor beta chain sequence. Its specificity is not known. The data are from a study of beta chain features in type 1 diabetes. Every isolated RNA sample was fully reverse transcribed, so sequencing captured expressed TCRB transcripts. This table comes from immunoSEQ multiplex PCR, and its TCRdb copy is limited to in-frame clones, with some not included. Found here are 150,000 or so clones, about 8.3% of them singletons; the top ten hold 0.45% to 0.6%. Heparinised blood was drawn once per donor, averaging roughly 110 mL. Study outcomes and limitations: The study found moderately but significantly shorter TCRB CDR3s in all four CD4+ subsets of Type 1 diabetes patients. Shorter templates might be favored by PCR, equally in patients and controls. Patients' naive, central memory and Treg TCRB repertoires seemed closer to one another than those of healthy donors. cDNA-based sequencing might over-represent cells highly expressing TCR.

The sequenced sample consisted of central memory CD4+ T cells from blood. This clonotype originated in a woman aged 18-30 years with type 1 diabetes.

The CDR3 loop is CARQGQHTGELFF. CDR3 DNA: TGTGCCCGACAGGGGCAACACACCGGGGAGCTGTTTTTT. This sequence joins TRBV30 and TRBJ2-2, with 8 bases lining up with TRBD1. The CDR3 is made up of 13 amino acids. Per the germline V gene, CDR1 is GTSNPN and CDR2 is SVGIG (reference sequence). J was trimmed by 3 bases and V by 8 bases; bases with no gene match: 5.